This T cell receptor beta chain stems from a study of blood T cell repertoires in COVID-19. J lost 8 bases, V lost 3 bases, and 10 bases had no gene match. Germline-derived CDR1 and CDR2 are SGHNT and YYREEE (reference sequence). CDR3 length equals 14 residues. As processed by the authors: Reference gene primer amplification gave estimated nucleated cell counts. Profiling relied on immunoSEQ multiplex PCR, and the TCRdb table lists in-frame clones only, not all of them. V, J and clone size are taken as reported in that table, and D and trimming were inferred from the DNA itself. In the table there are tens of thousands of clones, approximately 85% of which are singletons.

The rearrangement links TRBV5-4 to TRBJ1-2; 7 bases map to TRBD1. The origin of this receptor is a man in his sixties with acute or convalescent COVID-19. Sample: peripheral blood. The CDR3, as DNA: TGTGCCAGCAGCTCTCCACAGCAGGGGGAGGGCTACACCTTC. Translated, it gives CASSSPQQGEGYTF.